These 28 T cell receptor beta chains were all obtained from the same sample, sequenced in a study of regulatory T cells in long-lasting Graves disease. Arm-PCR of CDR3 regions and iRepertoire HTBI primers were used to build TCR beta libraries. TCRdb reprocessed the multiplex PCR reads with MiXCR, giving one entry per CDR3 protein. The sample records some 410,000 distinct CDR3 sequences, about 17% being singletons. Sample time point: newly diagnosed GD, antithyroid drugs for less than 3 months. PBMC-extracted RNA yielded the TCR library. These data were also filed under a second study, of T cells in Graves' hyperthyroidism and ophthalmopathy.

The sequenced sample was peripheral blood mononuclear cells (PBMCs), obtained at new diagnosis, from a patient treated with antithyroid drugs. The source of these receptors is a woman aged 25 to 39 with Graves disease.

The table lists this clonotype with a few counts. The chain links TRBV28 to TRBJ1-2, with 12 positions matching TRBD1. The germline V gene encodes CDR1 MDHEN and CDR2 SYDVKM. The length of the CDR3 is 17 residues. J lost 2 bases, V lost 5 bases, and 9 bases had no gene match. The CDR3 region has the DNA TGTGCCAGCAGTGTAACCGGGACAGGGGGCCAGAACTATGGCTACACCTTC. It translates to CASSVTGTGGQNYGYTF.

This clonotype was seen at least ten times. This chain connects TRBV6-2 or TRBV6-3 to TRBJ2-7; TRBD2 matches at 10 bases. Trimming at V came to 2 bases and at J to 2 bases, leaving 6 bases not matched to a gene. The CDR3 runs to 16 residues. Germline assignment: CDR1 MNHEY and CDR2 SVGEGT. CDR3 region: CASSYVSGRAPYEQYF. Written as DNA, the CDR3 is TGTGCCAGCAGTTACGTCAGCGGGAGGGCCCCCTACGAGCAGTACTTC.

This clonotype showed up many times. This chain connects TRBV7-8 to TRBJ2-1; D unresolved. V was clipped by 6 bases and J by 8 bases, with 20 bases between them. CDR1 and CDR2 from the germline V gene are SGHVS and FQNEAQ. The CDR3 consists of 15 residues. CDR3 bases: TGTGCCAGCAGTTTGTACCCTAGACGACCGGATGAGCAGTTCTTC. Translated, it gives CASSLYPRRPDEQFF. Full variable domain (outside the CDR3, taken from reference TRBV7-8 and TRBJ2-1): GAGVSQSPRYKVAKRGQDVALRCDPISGHVSLFWYQQALGQGPEFLTYFQNEAQLDKSGLPSDRFFAERPEGSVSTLKIQRTQQEDSAVYLCASSLYPRRPDEQFFGPGTRLTVL.

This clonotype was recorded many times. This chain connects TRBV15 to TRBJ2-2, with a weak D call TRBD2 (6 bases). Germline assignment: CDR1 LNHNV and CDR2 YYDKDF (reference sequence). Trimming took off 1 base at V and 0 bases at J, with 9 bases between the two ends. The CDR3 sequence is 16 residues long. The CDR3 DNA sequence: TGTGCCACCAGCAGAGGCGGAGGGCCGAACACCGGGGAGCTGTTTTTT. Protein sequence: CATSRGGGPNTGELFF.

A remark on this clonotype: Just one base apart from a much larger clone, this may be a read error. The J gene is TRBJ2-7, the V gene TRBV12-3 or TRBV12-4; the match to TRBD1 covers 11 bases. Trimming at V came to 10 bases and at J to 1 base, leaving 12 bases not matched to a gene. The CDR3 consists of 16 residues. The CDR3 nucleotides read TGTGCCAACGGTACACGGACAGGGGGCCGTTCCTACGAGCAGTACTTC. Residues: CANGTRTGGRSYEQYF.

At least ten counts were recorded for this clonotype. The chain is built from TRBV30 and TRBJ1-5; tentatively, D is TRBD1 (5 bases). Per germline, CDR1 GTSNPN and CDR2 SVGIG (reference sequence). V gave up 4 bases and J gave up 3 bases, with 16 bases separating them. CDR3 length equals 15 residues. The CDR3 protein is CAWNGQTDNNQPQHF. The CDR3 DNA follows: TGTGCCTGGAACGGGCAGACGGACAACAATCAGCCCCAGCATTTT.

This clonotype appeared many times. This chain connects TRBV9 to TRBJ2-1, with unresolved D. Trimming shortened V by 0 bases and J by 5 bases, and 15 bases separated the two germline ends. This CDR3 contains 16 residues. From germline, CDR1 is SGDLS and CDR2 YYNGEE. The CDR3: CASSVDARPLNNEQFF. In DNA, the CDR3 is TGTGCCAGCAGCGTAGACGCTAGGCCACTGAACAATGAGCAGTTCTTC.

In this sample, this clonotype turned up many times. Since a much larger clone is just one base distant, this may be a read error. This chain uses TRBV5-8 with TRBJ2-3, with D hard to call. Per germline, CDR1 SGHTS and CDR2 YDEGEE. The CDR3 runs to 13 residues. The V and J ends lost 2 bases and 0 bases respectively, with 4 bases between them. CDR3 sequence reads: CASSFGSTDTQYF. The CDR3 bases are TGTGCCAGCAGCTTCGGTAGCACAGATACGCAGTATTTT.

The CDR3 loop is CASSQVQGPLNYEQYF. CDR3 sequence (DNA): TGCGCCAGCAGCCAAGTACAGGGTCCTCTAAACTACGAGCAGTACTTC. The chain recombines TRBV4-1 with TRBJ2-7, with D possibly TRBD1 on 6 matching bases. Germline CDR1 is MGHRA and CDR2 is YSYEKL. The CDR3 is 16 residues long. V shed 1 base and J shed 3 bases, with 16 bases lying between them.

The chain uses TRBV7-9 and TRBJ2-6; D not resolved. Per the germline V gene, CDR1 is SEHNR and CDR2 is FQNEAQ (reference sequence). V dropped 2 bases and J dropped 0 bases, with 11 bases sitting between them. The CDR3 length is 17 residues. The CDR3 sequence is CASSLTRSSSGANVLTF. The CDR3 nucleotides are TGTGCCAGCAGCTTAACTCGATCCAGCTCTGGGGCCAACGTCCTGACTTTC.

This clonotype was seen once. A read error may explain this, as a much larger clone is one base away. The CDR3 region has the DNA TGTGCCAGCAGACGGACAGGTTCCCTTTACTATCAGCCCCAGCATTTT. Encoded protein: CASRRTGSLYYQPQHF. The rearrangement uses TRBV28 and TRBJ1-5; TRBD1 aligns across 7 bases. Germline trimming cut 6 bases from V and 5 bases from J; bases unmatched to any gene: 13. CDR1 MDHEN and CDR2 SYDVKM come from the germline V gene. The CDR3 is 16 amino acids.

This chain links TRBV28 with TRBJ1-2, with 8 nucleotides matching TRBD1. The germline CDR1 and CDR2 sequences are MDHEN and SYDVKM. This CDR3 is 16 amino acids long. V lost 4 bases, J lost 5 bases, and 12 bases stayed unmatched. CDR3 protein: CASSSSGTGTGYGYTF. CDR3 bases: TGTGCCAGCAGTTCGTCCGGGACAGGCACTGGATATGGCTACACCTTC.

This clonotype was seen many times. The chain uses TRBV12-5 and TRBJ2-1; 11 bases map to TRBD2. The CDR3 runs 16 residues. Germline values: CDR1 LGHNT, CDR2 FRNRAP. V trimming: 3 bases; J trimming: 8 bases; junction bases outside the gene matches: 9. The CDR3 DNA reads TGTGCTAGTGGTTTCTCGGCTAGCGGGAGGTTGGATGAGCAGTTCTTC. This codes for CASGFSASGRLDEQFF.

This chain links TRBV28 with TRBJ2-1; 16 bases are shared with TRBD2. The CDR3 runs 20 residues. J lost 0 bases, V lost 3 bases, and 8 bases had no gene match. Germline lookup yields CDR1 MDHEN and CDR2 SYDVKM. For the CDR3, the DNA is TGTGCCAGCAGTTTTTGGGGACTAGCGGGAGGGGAAAGCTCCTACAATGAGCAGTTCTTC. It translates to CASSFWGLAGGESSYNEQFF.

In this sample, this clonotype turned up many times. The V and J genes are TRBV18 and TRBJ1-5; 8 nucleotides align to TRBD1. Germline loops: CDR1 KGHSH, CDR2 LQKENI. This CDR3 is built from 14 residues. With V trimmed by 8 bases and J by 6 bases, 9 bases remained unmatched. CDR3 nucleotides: TGTGCCAGCAGCCCGGGGACAGGTTCTCAGCCCCAGCATTTT. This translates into CASSPGTGSQPQHF.

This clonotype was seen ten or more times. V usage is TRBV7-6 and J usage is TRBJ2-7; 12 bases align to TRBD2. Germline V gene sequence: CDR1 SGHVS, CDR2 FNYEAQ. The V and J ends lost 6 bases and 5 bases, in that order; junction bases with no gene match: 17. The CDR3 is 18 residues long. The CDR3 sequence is CASSFRPSGRESGDEQYF. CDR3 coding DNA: TGTGCCAGCAGTTTTCGGCCTAGCGGGAGGGAGTCGGGCGACGAGCAGTACTTC.

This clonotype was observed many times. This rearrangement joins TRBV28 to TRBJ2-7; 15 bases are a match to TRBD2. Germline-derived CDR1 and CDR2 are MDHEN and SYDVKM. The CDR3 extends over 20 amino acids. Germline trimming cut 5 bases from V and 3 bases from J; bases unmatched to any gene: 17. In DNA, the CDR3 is TGTGCCAGCAGTCCTTTCCGGGGACTAGCGGGAGGTGGAAGAGGCTACGAGCAGTACTTC. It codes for CASSPFRGLAGGGRGYEQYF.

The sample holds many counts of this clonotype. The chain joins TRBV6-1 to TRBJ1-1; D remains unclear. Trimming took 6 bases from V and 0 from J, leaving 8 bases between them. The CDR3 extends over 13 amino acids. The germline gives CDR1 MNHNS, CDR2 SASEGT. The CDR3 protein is CASSQALNTEAFF. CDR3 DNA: TGTGCCAGCAGCCAAGCTTTGAACACTGAAGCTTTCTTT.

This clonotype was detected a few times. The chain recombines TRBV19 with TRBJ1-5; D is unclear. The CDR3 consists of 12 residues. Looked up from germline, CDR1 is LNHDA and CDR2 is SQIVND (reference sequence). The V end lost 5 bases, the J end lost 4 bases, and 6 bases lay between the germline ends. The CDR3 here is CASSWVNQPQHF. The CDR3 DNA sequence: TGTGCCAGTAGTTGGGTAAATCAGCCCCAGCATTTT.

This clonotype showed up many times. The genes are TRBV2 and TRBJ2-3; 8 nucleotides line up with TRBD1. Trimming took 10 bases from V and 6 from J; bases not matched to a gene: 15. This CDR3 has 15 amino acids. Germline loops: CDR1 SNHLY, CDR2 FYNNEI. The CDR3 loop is CATSGTGTFSDTQYF. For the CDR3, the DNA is TGTGCCACCTCCGGGACAGGAACCTTTTCGGATACGCAGTATTTT.

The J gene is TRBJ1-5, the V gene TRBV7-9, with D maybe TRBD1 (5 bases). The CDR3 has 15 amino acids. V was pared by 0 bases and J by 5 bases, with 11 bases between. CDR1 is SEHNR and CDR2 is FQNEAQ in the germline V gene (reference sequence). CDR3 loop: CASSLALGGDQPQHF. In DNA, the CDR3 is TGTGCCAGCAGCTTAGCTCTCGGGGGGGATCAGCCCCAGCATTTT.

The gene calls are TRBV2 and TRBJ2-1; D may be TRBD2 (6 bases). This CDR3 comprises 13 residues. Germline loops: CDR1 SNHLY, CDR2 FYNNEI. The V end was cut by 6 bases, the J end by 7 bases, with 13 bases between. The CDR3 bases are TGTGCCAGCAGCGGAGGGTTGGGGAATGAGCAGTTCTTC. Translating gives CASSGGLGNEQFF.

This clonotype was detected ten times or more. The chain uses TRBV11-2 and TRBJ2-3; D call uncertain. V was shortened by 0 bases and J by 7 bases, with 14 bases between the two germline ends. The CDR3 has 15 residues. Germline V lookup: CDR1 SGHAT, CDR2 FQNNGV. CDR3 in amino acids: CASSLDGVITNTQYF. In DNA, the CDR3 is TGTGCCAGCAGCTTAGACGGAGTTATCACGAATACGCAGTATTTT. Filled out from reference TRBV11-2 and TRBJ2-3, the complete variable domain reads EAGVAQSPRYKIIEKRQSVAFWCNPISGHATLYWYQQILGQGPKLLIQFQNNGVVDDSQLPKDRFSAERLKGVDSTLKIQPAKLEDSAVYLCASSLDGVITNTQYFGPGTRLTVL.

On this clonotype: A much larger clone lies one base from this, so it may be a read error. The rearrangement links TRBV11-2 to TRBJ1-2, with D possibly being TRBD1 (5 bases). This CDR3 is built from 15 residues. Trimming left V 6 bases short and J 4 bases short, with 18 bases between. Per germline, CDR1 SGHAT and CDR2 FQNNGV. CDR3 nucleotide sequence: TGTGCCAGCAGTTCTCTCGGCAGGGAGCTCTATGGCTACACCTTC. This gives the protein CASSSLGRELYGYTF. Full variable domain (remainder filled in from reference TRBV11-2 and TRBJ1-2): EAGVAQSPRYKIIEKRQSVAFWCNPISGHATLYWYQQILGQGPKLLIQFQNNGVVDDSQLPKDRFSAERLKGVDSTLKIQPAKLEDSAVYLCASSSLGRELYGYTFGSGTRLTVV.

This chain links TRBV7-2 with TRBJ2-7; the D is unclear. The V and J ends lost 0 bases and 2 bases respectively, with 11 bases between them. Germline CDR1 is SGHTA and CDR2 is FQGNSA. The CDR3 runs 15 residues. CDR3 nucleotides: TGTGCCAGCAGCTTAGCGAAAGAGAGCACCTACGAGCAGTACTTC. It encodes CASSLAKESTYEQYF.

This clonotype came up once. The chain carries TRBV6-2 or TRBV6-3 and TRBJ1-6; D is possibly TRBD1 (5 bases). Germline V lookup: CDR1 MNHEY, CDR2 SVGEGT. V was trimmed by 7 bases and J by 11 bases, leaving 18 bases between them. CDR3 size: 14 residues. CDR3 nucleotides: TGTGCCAGCAACCGAATTCAGGGCATACCACCCCTCCACTTT. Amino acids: CASNRIQGIPPLHF.

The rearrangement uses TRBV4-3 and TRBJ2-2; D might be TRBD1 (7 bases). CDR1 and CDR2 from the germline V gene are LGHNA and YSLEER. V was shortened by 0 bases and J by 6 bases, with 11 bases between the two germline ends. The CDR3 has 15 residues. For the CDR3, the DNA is TGCGCCAGCAGCCAAGATTCCAGGGGGGCCGGGGAGCTGTTTTTT. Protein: CASSQDSRGAGELFF.

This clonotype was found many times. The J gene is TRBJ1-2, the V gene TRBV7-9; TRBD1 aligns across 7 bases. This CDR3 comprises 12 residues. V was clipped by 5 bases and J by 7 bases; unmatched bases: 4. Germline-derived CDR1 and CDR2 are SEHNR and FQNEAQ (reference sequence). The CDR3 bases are TGTGCCAGCAGCCCGTACAGGGGTGGCTACACCTTC. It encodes CASSPYRGGYTF.